What follows is one TCR beta chain and its context. The antigen remains undetermined. Sequencing used immunoSEQ multiplex PCR; TCRdb keeps in-frame clones, though not all of them. This table has over 1,500 clones, 20% appearing once. The CDR3 totals 14 residues. Trimming took 8 bases from V and 7 from J, leaving 18 bases between them. Germline-derived CDR1 and CDR2 are LNHDA and SQIVND (reference sequence). This sample was included in a study of T cells in localized non-small cell lung cancer. Overall study results and limits: The greatest T cell clonality was found in uninvolved adjacent lung (higher than in tumor).

Sequencing was performed on normal lung tissue next to the tumor, taken before any cancer treatment. This chain links TRBV19 with TRBJ2-1, with D hard to call. The TCR was taken from a man aged 40-75 years with stage III lung adenocarcinoma. CDR3 DNA sequence: TGTGCCAGTGAGAGCCGACATCCCGGGAATGAGCAGTTCTTC. This encodes CASESRHPGNEQFF.